The clone carrying this T cell receptor beta chain was counted only a few times. This CDR3 is 15 amino acids long. Deletions cut 5 bases from V and 3 bases from J, with 14 bases between. Per the germline V gene, CDR1 is SGHVS and CDR2 is FNYEAQ. This record belongs to a study of chemoradiotherapy in HPV16-positive cancers. Assay: immunoSEQ multiplex PCR; the TCRdb copy retains only in-frame clones and omits some. The data contain 4,000 to 5,000 clones, 75% to 85% of them singletons. The chain combines TRBV7-6 with TRBJ1-3; tentative D call: TRBD1 (5 bases). The sequencing used tumor tissue, collected from a patient who underwent chemoradiotherapy. This TCR was recovered from a human donor with HPV-associated anogenital cancer. As DNA, the CDR3 is TGTGCCAGCAGCGGCCGGGACCGGGATGGAAACACCATATATTTT. Translated: CASSGRDRDGNTIYF.